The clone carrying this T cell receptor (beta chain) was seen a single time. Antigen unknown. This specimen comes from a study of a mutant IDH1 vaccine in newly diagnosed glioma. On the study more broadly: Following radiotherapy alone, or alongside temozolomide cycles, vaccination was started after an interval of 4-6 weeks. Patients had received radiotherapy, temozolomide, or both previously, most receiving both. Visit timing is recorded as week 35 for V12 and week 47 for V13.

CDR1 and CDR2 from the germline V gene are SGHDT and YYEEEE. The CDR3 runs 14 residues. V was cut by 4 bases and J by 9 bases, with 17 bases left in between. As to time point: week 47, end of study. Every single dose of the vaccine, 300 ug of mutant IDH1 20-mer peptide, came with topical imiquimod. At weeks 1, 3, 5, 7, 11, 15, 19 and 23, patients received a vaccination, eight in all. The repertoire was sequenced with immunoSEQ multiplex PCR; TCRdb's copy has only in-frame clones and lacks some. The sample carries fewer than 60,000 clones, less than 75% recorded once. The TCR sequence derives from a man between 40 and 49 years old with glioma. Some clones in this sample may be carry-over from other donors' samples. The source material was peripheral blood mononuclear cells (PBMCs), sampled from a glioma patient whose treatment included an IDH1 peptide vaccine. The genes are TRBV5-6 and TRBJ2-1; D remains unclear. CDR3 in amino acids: CASSPQWTFAEQFF. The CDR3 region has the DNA TGTGCCAGCAGCCCCCAGTGGACCTTTGCTGAGCAGTTCTTC.